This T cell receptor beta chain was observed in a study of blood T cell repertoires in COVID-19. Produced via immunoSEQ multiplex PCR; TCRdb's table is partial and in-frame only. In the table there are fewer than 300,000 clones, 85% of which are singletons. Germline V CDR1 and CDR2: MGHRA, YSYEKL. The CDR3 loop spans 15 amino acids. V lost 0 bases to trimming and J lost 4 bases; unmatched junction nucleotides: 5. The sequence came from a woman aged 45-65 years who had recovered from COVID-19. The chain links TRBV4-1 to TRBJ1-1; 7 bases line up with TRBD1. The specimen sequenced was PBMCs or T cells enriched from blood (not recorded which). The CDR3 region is CASSQDGQGGTEAFF. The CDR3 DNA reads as TGCGCCAGCAGCCAAGATGGGCAGGGGGGCACTGAAGCTTTCTTT.